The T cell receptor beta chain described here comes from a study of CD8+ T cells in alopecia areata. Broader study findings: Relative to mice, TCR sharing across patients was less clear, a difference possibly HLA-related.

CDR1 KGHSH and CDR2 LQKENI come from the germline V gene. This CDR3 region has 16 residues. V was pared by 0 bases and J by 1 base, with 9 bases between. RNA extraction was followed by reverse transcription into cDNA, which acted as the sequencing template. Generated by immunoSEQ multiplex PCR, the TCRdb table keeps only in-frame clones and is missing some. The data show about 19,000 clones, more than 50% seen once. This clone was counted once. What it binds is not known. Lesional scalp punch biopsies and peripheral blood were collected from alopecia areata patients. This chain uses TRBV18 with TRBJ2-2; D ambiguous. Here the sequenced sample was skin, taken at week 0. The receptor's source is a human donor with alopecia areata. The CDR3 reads CASSPPMRQNTGELFF. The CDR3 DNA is TGTGCCAGCTCACCACCGATGAGGCAGAACACCGGGGAGCTGTTTTTT.